This T cell receptor beta chain was retrieved from a study of blood T cell repertoires in COVID-19. Overall study context: Samples taken during acute and convalescent COVID-19 were collected in the United States, Italy and Spain. The analysed material was cDNA or gDNA that came from T cells, B-cell-depleted T cells, or PBMCs.

The CDR3 totals 14 residues. Per the authors' pipeline: Estimation of nucleated cell counts was performed using reference gene primer amplification. TCRdb's table, derived via immunoSEQ multiplex PCR, lists solely in-frame clones and lacks some. V, J and clone size derive from that table, while D and trimming were established from the DNA sequence. In the table there are 150,000 to 200,000 clones, roughly 89% of which are singletons. The sequenced sample was peripheral blood. The receptor's source is a man in his late teens or twenties with active or convalescent COVID-19. The chain couples TRBV12-2 to TRBJ1-4. TRBV12-2 is deemed a pseudogene. The CDR3 nucleotides read TGTGCAAGTCGCTACCCGGACTTTTTCTCGAAACTGTTTTTT. Protein sequence: CASRYPDFFSKLFF.